This TCR beta chain was identified during a study of shared T cell receptors in the human thymus. Clones were sequenced by immunoSEQ multiplex PCR, and TCRdb holds only the in-frame ones, with some missing. The sample carries just under 550,000 clones, around 82% recorded once. CDR1 SNHLY and CDR2 FYNNEI come from the germline V gene. V lost 6 bases and J lost 2, with 14 bases in between. This CDR3 contains 14 residues. Another study also made use of these data, one on human thymus T cells.

The sequenced sample was thymocytes. The TCR comes from a boy in the first two years of life with a congenital heart defect. This sequence joins TRBV2 and TRBJ2-7; no definite D call. The CDR3 DNA follows: TGTGCCAGCAGCGACTGGTTTGATCCCTACGAGCAGTACTTC. As protein: CASSDWFDPYEQYF. The full variable domain, in which reference TRBV2 and TRBJ2-7 provide the parts outside the CDR3, is EPEVTQTPSHQVTQMGQEVILRCVPISNHLYFYWYRQILGQKVEFLVSFYNNEISEKSEIFDDQFSVERPDGSNFTLKIRSTKLEDSAMYFCASSDWFDPYEQYFGPGTRLTVT.